What follows is one T cell receptor (beta chain) and its context. Its antigen remains unknown. The data belong to a study of blood T cells in healthy people across ages. Study outcomes and limitations: In older individuals, TCR beta diversity per million T cells was lower, falling roughly linearly with age.

The germline gives CDR1 MGHDK, CDR2 SYGVNS. Trimming left V 4 bases short and J 5 bases short, with 26 bases between. The CDR3 is 18 amino acids. A sample-barcoded 5' primer and a J-beta primer mix were used in a second PCR of roughly 7 to 12 cycles. Using its own MiXCR run on the 5' RACE reads, TCRdb lists one record per CDR3 protein. The repertoire holds 650,000 to 900,000 distinct CDR3 sequences, with less than 80% as singletons. J is TRBJ1-2 and V is TRBV25-1; D gene unclear. Specimen: blood. This TCR was sampled from a man aged 25 to 45 in good health. The CDR3, as DNA: TGTGCCAGCAGTGGACCTTTGGATGGCAGCTTCTCCCCTTATGGCTACACCTTC. Its protein is CASSGPLDGSFSPYGYTF.